Following are 21 T cell receptor beta chains from one sample sequenced in a study of shared clonotypes between healthy human individuals. Naive CD8 isolation took CD45RO-negative cells positively selected for CCR7 and excluded terminally differentiated effector memory CD45RA+ cells. The assay was immunoSEQ multiplex PCR, and TCRdb's table has in-frame clones only and misses some. The sample carries more than 2 million clones, about 95% recorded once. Input material: naive CD8+ T cells sorted from blood. The receptors were gathered from a man between 18 and 29 years old in good health.

CDR3 residues: CASRTGQGLTEAFF. The CDR3 DNA is TGCGCCAGCAGGACGGGACAGGGTCTCACTGAAGCTTTCTTT. V usage is TRBV10-2 and J usage is TRBJ1-1; 9 bases align to TRBD1. CDR1 WSHSY and CDR2 SAAADI come from the germline V gene. Unmatched junction bases numbered 6, after V lost 6 bases and J lost 4 bases. The CDR3 spans 14 residues.

The rearrangement uses TRBV27 and TRBJ2-7; TRBD2 matches 7 bases. Unmatched junction bases numbered 4, after V lost 5 bases and J lost 0 bases. This CDR3 has 14 amino acids. In germline, CDR1 is MNHEY, CDR2 SMNVEV (reference sequence). The CDR3 DNA reads as TGTGCCAGCAGTCGACTAGCCAACTCCTACGAGCAGTACTTC. Its protein is CASSRLANSYEQYF.

To note about this clone: Other DNA sequences from this sample encode an identical CDR3 as well. This chain uses TRBV13 with TRBJ2-7; the D is unclear. The CDR3 contains 12 residues. Germline CDR1 and CDR2: PRHDT and FYEKMQ (reference sequence). V lost 0 bases and J 5 bases, leaving 5 bases between the germline ends. CDR3 protein: CASSLGLNEQYF. CDR3 nucleotide sequence: TGTGCCAGCAGCTTAGGCTTGAACGAGCAGTACTTC.

V and J are TRBV4-2 and TRBJ1-3, with D maybe TRBD1 (6 bases). There are 16 residues in the CDR3. V shed 2 bases and J shed 3 bases, with 14 bases lying between them. Germline loops: CDR1 LGHNA, CDR2 YNFKEQ. The CDR3 nucleotides read TGTGCCAGCAGCCAATCAGGGGAGGGGGATGGAAACACCATATATTTT. This codes for CASSQSGEGDGNTIYF.

This clone was seen a handful of times. J is TRBJ1-6 and V is TRBV27, with D perhaps matching TRBD1 (6 bases). V was clipped by 2 bases and J by 7 bases, with 12 bases between them. CDR1 and CDR2 (germline): MNHEY, SMNVEV (reference sequence). There are 15 residues in the CDR3. In DNA form, the CDR3 reads TGTGCCAGCAGTTTAACAGGGCTGATCAATTCACCCCTCCACTTT. Residues: CASSLTGLINSPLHF.

The chain joins TRBV11-2 to TRBJ1-3, with 9 bases that match TRBD1. The CDR3 is made up of 14 amino acids. Per germline, CDR1 SGHAT and CDR2 FQNNGV. J gave up 6 bases and V 5 bases, and 5 bases lay outside the gene matches. Here the CDR3 DNA reads TGTGCCAGCAGCCAATGGACAGGGGAAAACACCATATATTTT. It specifies CASSQWTGENTIYF.

This sequence joins TRBV6-6 and TRBJ1-6; no definite D call. Germline assignment: CDR1 MNHNY and CDR2 SVGAGI (reference sequence). This CDR3 has 13 amino acids. Trimming cost V 0 bases and J 10 bases, with 7 bases left between them. The CDR3 reads CASSYSFESPLHF. The CDR3 nucleotides read TGTGCCAGCAGTTACTCGTTTGAGTCACCCCTCCACTTT.

A note on this clone: Within the sample, other DNA sequences also encode this same CDR3. The chain couples TRBV7-9 to TRBJ2-5; D is uncertain. The V end was cut by 5 bases, the J end by 0 bases, with 7 bases between. The CDR3 contains 13 residues. Germline V gives CDR1 SEHNR, CDR2 FQNEAQ (reference sequence). CDR3 amino acids: CASSLRDQETQYF. The CDR3 DNA reads as TGTGCCAGCAGCCTTCGAGACCAAGAGACCCAGTACTTC.

The chain uses TRBV7-9 and TRBJ1-1, with 7 bases lining up with TRBD1. Germline CDR1 reads SEHNR; CDR2 reads FQNEAQ (reference sequence). The junction had 6 bases not matched to a gene; V was cut back by 4 bases and J by 7 bases. The CDR3 contains 13 residues. In nucleotides, the CDR3 is TGTGCCAGCAGCTCCCGGGACAGCCTTGAAGCTTTCTTT. It encodes CASSSRDSLEAFF. Based on the CDR3 plus reference TRBV7-9 and TRBJ1-1, the full variable domain is DTGVSQNPRHKITKRGQNVTFRCDPISEHNRLYWYRQTLGQGPEFLTYFQNEAQLEKSRLLSDRFSAERPKGSFSTLEIQRTEQGDSAMYLCASSSRDSLEAFFGQGTRLTVV.

The chain joins TRBV4-1 to TRBJ1-3; a weak D match, TRBD1 (5 bases). The CDR3 covers 16 residues. Germline values: CDR1 MGHRA, CDR2 YSYEKL. The V end lost 0 bases, the J end lost 2 bases, and 11 bases lay between the germline ends. The CDR3: CASSQDREPPGNTIYF. CDR3 in DNA: TGCGCCAGCAGCCAAGACAGGGAACCGCCTGGAAACACCATATATTTT.

Note on this clone: The same CDR3 also results from other DNA sequences found in this sample. The chain combines TRBV28 with TRBJ1-5; D is perhaps TRBD1 (6 bases). Germline V CDR1 and CDR2: MDHEN, SYDVKM. V was shortened by 3 bases and J by 3 bases, with 9 bases between the two germline ends. The CDR3 contains 14 residues. Written as DNA, the CDR3 is TGTGCCAGCAGTTTCTCAGGGGCCAATCAGCCCCAGCATTTT. It yields the protein CASSFSGANQPQHF.

The chain links TRBV27 to TRBJ2-3, with a weak D call TRBD2 (6 bases). V lost 2 bases and J lost 4, with 10 bases in between. In germline, CDR1 is MNHEY, CDR2 SMNVEV (reference sequence). This CDR3 comprises 14 residues. CDR3 DNA sequence: TGTGCCAGCAGTTTACTGGGGGGACCAGATACGCAGTATTTT. This gives the protein CASSLLGGPDTQYF.

The CDR3 DNA reads TGTGCCAGCAGTTTACTGCCCTCGGCCAAAAACATTCAGTACTTC. This gives the protein CASSLLPSAKNIQYF. This chain joins TRBV27 and TRBJ2-4; D remains ambiguous. V lost 2 bases and J 1 base, leaving 9 bases between the germline ends. Germline CDR1 MNHEY, CDR2 SMNVEV (reference sequence). This CDR3 contains 15 residues.

The CDR3 sequence: CASSGNLWYEQYF. CDR3 sequence (DNA): TGTGCCAGTAGTGGTAACCTGTGGTACGAGCAGTACTTC. The chain has TRBV19 and TRBJ2-7; D uncertain. CDR3 length: 13 amino acids. Per germline, CDR1 LNHDA and CDR2 SQIVND (reference sequence). The V end lost 5 bases, the J end lost 4 bases, and 12 bases lay between the germline ends. The full variable domain, completed using reference TRBV19 and TRBJ2-7, is DGGITQSPKYLFRKEGQNVTLSCEQNLNHDAMYWYRQDPGQGLRLIYYSQIVNDFQKGDIAEGYSVSREKKESFPLTVTSAQKNPTAFYLCASSGNLWYEQYFGPGTRLTVT.

V usage is TRBV19 and J usage is TRBJ2-2; D tentatively fits TRBD1 or TRBD2 (5 bases each). The CDR3 runs 20 residues. Germline-derived CDR1 and CDR2 are LNHDA and SQIVND (reference sequence). Trimming shortened V by 7 bases and J by 1 base, and 28 bases separated the two germline ends. The chain's CDR3 is CASTLDGGNSPWGNTGELFF. CDR3 sequence (DNA): TGTGCCAGTACTCTAGATGGGGGTAACTCTCCGTGGGGGAACACCGGGGAGCTGTTTTTT.

A remark on this clone: The same CDR3 is also encoded by other DNA sequences in this sample. The J gene is TRBJ2-7, the V gene TRBV9; D unclear. Per germline, CDR1 SGDLS and CDR2 YYNGEE. V dropped 2 bases and J dropped 5 bases, with 14 bases sitting between them. The CDR3 is 14 residues long. As DNA, the CDR3 is TGTGCCAGCAGCGTCGGTGGTAGCCCTAACGAGCAGTACTTC. It codes for CASSVGGSPNEQYF.

Only one count was recorded for this clone. This chain joins TRBV7-9 and TRBJ2-7, with 7 bases aligning to TRBD1. The germline gives CDR1 SEHNR, CDR2 FQNEAQ (reference sequence). Unmatched junction bases numbered 4, after V lost 5 bases and J lost 0 bases. The CDR3 runs 14 residues. The CDR3 DNA reads TGTGCCAGCAGCCTACAGGGGAGCTCCTACGAGCAGTACTTC. This translates into CASSLQGSSYEQYF. Supplemented by reference TRBV7-9 and TRBJ2-7, the full variable domain reads DTGVSQNPRHKITKRGQNVTFRCDPISEHNRLYWYRQTLGQGPEFLTYFQNEAQLEKSRLLSDRFSAERPKGSFSTLEIQRTEQGDSAMYLCASSLQGSSYEQYFGPGTRLTVT.

This clone was observed a single time. The V gene is TRBV2, the J gene TRBJ2-3; 7 nucleotides agree with TRBD2. CDR3 size: 15 residues. The V segment lost 5 bases and the J segment 0 bases; nucleotides outside the gene matches: 5. CDR1 SNHLY and CDR2 FYNNEI come from the germline V gene. CDR3 loop: CASSSGTISTDTQYF. CDR3 in DNA: TGTGCCAGCAGTTCCGGGACTATCAGCACAGATACGCAGTATTTT.

This sequence joins TRBV5-5 and TRBJ1-1, with a tentative D call TRBD1 (6 bases). Germline CDR1 SGHKS, CDR2 YYEKEE (reference sequence). The CDR3 has 13 residues. The V end was cut by 3 bases, the J end by 0 bases, with 6 bases between. CDR3 in amino acids: CASSYRVNTEAFF. The CDR3 DNA reads as TGTGCCAGCAGCTACAGGGTGAACACTGAAGCTTTCTTT.

This chain connects TRBV5-4 to TRBJ2-1; D might be TRBD1 (6 bases). CDR3 length: 17 residues. Trimming removed 5 bases from V and 0 bases from J, with 18 bases in between. The V gene's germline CDR1 is SGHNT and CDR2 YYREEE (reference sequence). DNA of the CDR3: TGTGCCAGCAGGCCAGGGGTGGACTCCTACTCCTACAATGAGCAGTTCTTC. It specifies CASRPGVDSYSYNEQFF.

The rearrangement uses TRBV4-3 and TRBJ2-7; D is ambiguous. The CDR3 loop spans 15 amino acids. V lost 0 bases and J lost 2, with 11 bases in between. Germline V CDR1 and CDR2: LGHNA, YSLEER. CDR3 sequence (DNA): TGCGCCAGCAGCCAAGATTTTGGCGCAACCTACGAGCAGTACTTC. Residues: CASSQDFGATYEQYF.